These 15 T cell receptor beta chains originate from one sample sequenced in a study of blood T cell repertoires in COVID-19. Generated by immunoSEQ multiplex PCR, the TCRdb table keeps only in-frame clones and is missing some. The table records about 160,000 clones, around 85% of them present only once. The sequenced sample was peripheral blood. These receptors were taken from an elderly man with COVID-19, enrolled during active disease.

V gene TRBV3-1 (or the pseudogene TRBV3-2) combines with J gene TRBJ1-4; 8 bases map to TRBD1. Trimming took 4 bases from V and 6 from J; bases not matched to a gene: 4. Germline loops: CDR1 LGHDT, CDR2 YNNKEL (reference sequence). The CDR3 runs to 14 residues. Written as DNA, the CDR3 is TGTGCCAGCAGCCTGACAGGGGCGGATGAAAAACTGTTTTTT. The encoded protein is CASSLTGADEKLFF.

The chain uses TRBV10-3 and TRBJ1-2; TRBD1 agrees at 9 bases. Germline trimming cut 7 bases from V and 8 bases from J; bases unmatched to any gene: 14. The CDR3 length is 15 residues. Germline V CDR1 and CDR2: ENHRY, SYGVKD. The CDR3 nucleotides read TGTGCCATCACCCCTACAGGGGGCGCGTCTTGGGGCTACACCTTC. Its protein is CAITPTGGASWGYTF.

The J gene is TRBJ1-1, the V gene TRBV6-5, with D unclear. The CDR3 length is 14 residues. Germline V CDR1 and CDR2: MNHEY, SVGAGI. Trimming shortened V by 6 bases and J by 1 base, and 12 bases separated the two germline ends. The CDR3 nucleotides are TGTGCCAGCAGCCCCACGCTAGGGAACACTGAAGCTTTCTTT. The encoded protein is CASSPTLGNTEAFF.

CDR3 protein: CASSSPHRLLNTEAFF. Here the CDR3 DNA reads TGTGCCAGCAGCTCACCCCACAGGCTCTTGAACACTGAAGCTTTCTTT. This sequence joins TRBV7-9 and TRBJ1-1, with D possibly TRBD1 on 5 matching bases. The V end was cut by 4 bases, the J end by 0 bases, with 15 bases between. Germline assignment: CDR1 SEHNR and CDR2 FQNEAQ (reference sequence). The CDR3 runs 16 residues.

The rearrangement links TRBV6-5 to TRBJ2-1; 11 positions match TRBD1. With V trimmed by 2 bases and J by 9 bases, 6 bases remained unmatched. Germline loops: CDR1 MNHEY, CDR2 SVGAGI. This CDR3 has 15 amino acids. CDR3 protein: CASSYAGQGAREQFF. The DNA for the CDR3 is TGTGCCAGCAGTTACGCTGGACAGGGGGCTCGTGAGCAGTTCTTC.

CDR3 DNA: TGTGCCAGCAGTTACTCCCTCTACAATGAGCAGTTCTTC. Translated: CASSYSLYNEQFF. The chain joins TRBV6-5 to TRBJ2-1; no reliable D call. CDR1 and CDR2 from the germline V gene are MNHEY and SVGAGI. V was shortened by 0 bases and J by 3 bases, with 3 bases between the two germline ends. This CDR3 contains 13 residues.

The V gene is TRBV28, the J gene TRBJ1-3, with unresolved D. This CDR3 has 14 amino acids. Germline V gene lookup returns CDR1 MDHEN and CDR2 SYDVKM. With 8 bases removed from V and 0 bases from J, the gap between germline ends came to 11 bases. The DNA of the CDR3 is TGTGCCAGCCATTTTGGCGGCTCTGGAAACACCATATATTTT. The encoded protein is CASHFGGSGNTIYF. The full variable domain, with the rest looked up from reference TRBV28 and TRBJ1-3, is DVKVTQSSRYLVKRTGEKVFLECVQDMDHENMFWYRQDPGLGLRLIYFSYDVKMKEKGDIPEGYSVSREKKERFSLILESASTNQTSMYLCASHFGGSGNTIYFGEGSWLTVV.

This chain connects TRBV7-8 to TRBJ2-1; 9 bases map to TRBD1. V gave up 5 bases and J gave up 9 bases; unmatched junction bases: 5. The germline CDR1 and CDR2 sequences are SGHVS and FQNEAQ. There are 13 residues in the CDR3. The CDR3 is CASSRTGVGEQFF. CDR3 sequence (DNA): TGTGCCAGCAGCCGGACAGGGGTCGGTGAGCAGTTCTTC.

This rearrangement joins TRBV6-2 or TRBV6-3 to TRBJ1-2, with D perhaps TRBD1 (6 bases). Deletions cut 6 bases from V and 7 bases from J, with 18 bases between. The germline V gene has CDR1 MNHEY and CDR2 SVGEGT. The CDR3 is 14 residues long. The CDR3 region is CASSNRVETSGYTF. CDR3 DNA: TGTGCCAGCAGCAACAGGGTAGAAACGAGTGGCTACACCTTC.

The chain combines TRBV28 with TRBJ2-5; 12 bases match TRBD2. There are 15 residues in the CDR3. In germline, CDR1 is MDHEN, CDR2 SYDVKM. Losses at the gene ends were 2 bases for V and 4 bases for J; bases not matched to a gene: 2. CDR3 DNA: TGTGCCAGCAGTTTAGCTAGCGGGGGGGGAGAGACCCAGTACTTC. This encodes CASSLASGGGETQYF. The whole variable domain, remainder taken from reference TRBV28 and TRBJ2-5, is DVKVTQSSRYLVKRTGEKVFLECVQDMDHENMFWYRQDPGLGLRLIYFSYDVKMKEKGDIPEGYSVSREKKERFSLILESASTNQTSMYLCASSLASGGGETQYFGPGTRLLVL.

This clone was seen just once. The chain employs TRBV14 and TRBJ1-6, with TRBD1 identical over 10 bases. The CDR3 loop spans 15 amino acids. Germline V CDR1 and CDR2: SGHDN, FVKESK. V lost 4 bases, J lost 7 bases, and 4 bases stayed unmatched. The CDR3 DNA sequence: TGTGCCAGCAGCCTAGGGGGACAGGGGAATTCACCCCTCCACTTT. This encodes CASSLGGQGNSPLHF.

This chain links TRBV5-1 with TRBJ1-5; D perhaps matches TRBD1 (6 bases). The CDR3 has 15 amino acids. Germline V lookup: CDR1 SGHRS, CDR2 YFSETQ. Trimming shortened V by 4 bases and J by 1 base, and 12 bases separated the two germline ends. CDR3 in amino acids: CASSPNTGSNQPQHF. CDR3 bases: TGCGCCAGCAGCCCTAATACAGGGAGCAATCAGCCCCAGCATTTT.

The chain links TRBV5-5 to TRBJ2-7; 7 nucleotides align to TRBD2. The CDR3 is made up of 15 amino acids. CDR1 is SGHKS, CDR2 YYEKEE, per germline (reference sequence). J gave up 2 bases and V 4 bases, and 9 bases lay outside the gene matches. The CDR3 spells CASSRGGAGTYEQYF. In DNA form, the CDR3 reads TGTGCCAGCAGCCGCGGGGGTGCGGGTACCTACGAGCAGTACTTC.

In DNA form, the CDR3 reads TGTGCCAGCAGCCCTAACAGGGTCGAGAATGAAAAACTGTTTTTT. Translating it yields CASSPNRVENEKLFF. The rearrangement joins TRBV11-2 to TRBJ1-4, with D maybe TRBD1 (6 bases). The V gene lost 5 bases and the J gene lost 5 bases, with 15 bases spanning the gap. The CDR3 has 15 amino acids. Germline V gene lookup returns CDR1 SGHAT and CDR2 FQNNGV.

The chain employs TRBV19 and TRBJ1-3, with TRBD1 matching over 10 bases. After removal of 10 bases from V and 2 bases from J, the junction contained 5 bases not matched to a gene. The CDR3 contains 14 residues. Germline V gene data show CDR1 as LNHDA and CDR2 as SQIVND (reference sequence). The CDR3 sequence: CATSDRGTGNTIYF. CDR3 in DNA: TGTGCCACCTCGGACAGGGGGACTGGAAACACCATATATTTT.